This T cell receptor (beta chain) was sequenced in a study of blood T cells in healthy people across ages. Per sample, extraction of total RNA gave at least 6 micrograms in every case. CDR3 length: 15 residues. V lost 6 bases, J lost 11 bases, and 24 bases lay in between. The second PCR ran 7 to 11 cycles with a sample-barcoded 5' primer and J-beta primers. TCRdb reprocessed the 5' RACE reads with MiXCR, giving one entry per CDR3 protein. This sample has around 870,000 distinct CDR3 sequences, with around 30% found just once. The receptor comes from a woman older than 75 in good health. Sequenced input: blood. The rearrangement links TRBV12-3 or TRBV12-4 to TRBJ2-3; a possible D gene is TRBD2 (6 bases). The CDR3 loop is CASRGRTGGADVQYF. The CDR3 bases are TGTGCCAGCAGAGGACGGACTGGAGGGGCAGATGTGCAGTATTTT.